This entry concerns a single T cell receptor (beta chain). A much larger clone sits a single nucleotide away, making a read error possible. These data come from a study of blood T cell repertoires in COVID-19. As processed by the authors: Nucleated cell counts were estimated from reference gene primer amplification. The method was immunoSEQ multiplex PCR; TCRdb's version includes in-frame clones alone and lacks a portion of them. V, J and clone size derive from that table, while D and trimming were established from the DNA sequence. The top ten hold 0.94% of the sample, which has 250,000 or so clones, around 90% seen once. The V gene end was trimmed by 6 bases and the J gene end by 4 bases; junction bases not matched to a gene: 3. Germline V gene lookup returns CDR1 MNHEY and CDR2 SMNVEV (reference sequence). CDR3 size: 13 residues.

Material: peripheral blood. The genes are TRBV27 and TRBJ2-7; TRBD1 matches 10 bases. This clonotype was obtained from a woman in her forties who had recovered from COVID-19. Written as DNA, the CDR3 is TGTGCCAGCAGGGACAGGGGGAGGTACGAGCAGTACTTC. Protein product: CASRDRGRYEQYF.